This passage covers 24 T cell receptor beta chains from one sample sequenced in a study of glioma-infiltrating T cells after dendritic cell vaccination. The time point here: after dendritic cell vaccination, including at tumor progression/relapse. The data were produced by immunoSEQ multiplex PCR, yet TCRdb's version contains in-frame clones alone and is incomplete. The top ten clones hold 2% to 2.5% of a sample with about 76,000 clones, about nine tenths of them seen once. Sample: blood, taken after dendritic cell vaccination. The receptors come from a human donor with glioblastoma.

V usage is TRBV5-1 and J usage is TRBJ1-1, with TRBD1 matching over 7 bases. This CDR3 has 14 residues. Germline CDR1 and CDR2: SGHRS and YFSETQ. After removal of 2 bases from V and 3 bases from J, the junction contained 4 bases not matched to a gene. Here the CDR3 reads CASSFAQGDTEAFF. In DNA, the CDR3 is TGCGCCAGCAGCTTTGCCCAGGGGGACACTGAAGCTTTCTTT.

This clone was recorded only once. The chain's CDR3 is CAISRGQGSTEAFF. For the CDR3, the DNA is TGTGCCATCAGTCGGGGACAGGGGTCCACTGAAGCTTTCTTT. The chain employs TRBV10-3 and TRBJ1-1, with 10 bases lining up with TRBD1. The V gene's germline CDR1 is ENHRY and CDR2 SYGVKD. This CDR3 spans 14 amino acids. V lost 5 bases and J lost 4; bases outside the gene matches: 4.

V and J are TRBV7-9 and TRBJ2-2, with 7 positions matching TRBD1. The V and J ends lost 5 bases and 3 bases, in that order; junction bases with no gene match: 6. Germline loops: CDR1 SEHNR, CDR2 FQNEAQ (reference sequence). The CDR3 totals 15 residues. CDR3 coding DNA: TGTGCCAGCAGCCGAGGGACAGACTACACCGGGGAGCTGTTTTTT. It encodes CASSRGTDYTGELFF.

The gene calls are TRBV7-3 and TRBJ2-5, with 7 positions matching TRBD2. The V gene end was trimmed by 1 base and the J gene end by 3 bases; junction bases not matched to a gene: 8. This CDR3 spans 16 amino acids. Germline V gene sequence: CDR1 SGHTA, CDR2 FQGTGA. The CDR3, as DNA: TGTGCCAGCAGCTTAAACCCCAGCGGGGTAAAAGAGACCCAGTACTTC. Amino acid sequence: CASSLNPSGVKETQYF.

The rearrangement uses TRBV11-2 and TRBJ2-7, with 8 bases fitting TRBD2. The CDR3 spans 14 residues. The germline V gene encodes CDR1 SGHAT and CDR2 FQNNGV. J gave up 2 bases and V 5 bases, and 5 bases lay outside the gene matches. CDR3 DNA: TGTGCCAGCAGCCCCGGACTAGCCCCCTACGAGCAGTACTTC. The encoded protein is CASSPGLAPYEQYF.

This sequence joins TRBV5-1 and TRBJ2-1; D may be TRBD1 (5 bases). CDR1 is SGHRS, CDR2 YFSETQ, per germline. The CDR3 has 14 amino acids. The V gene lost 4 bases and the J gene lost 7 bases, with 15 bases spanning the gap. CDR3 sequence: CASSTGSTINEQFF. The DNA for the CDR3 is TGCGCCAGCAGCACAGGATCGACGATTAATGAGCAGTTCTTC.

The gene calls are TRBV5-4 and TRBJ2-1; TRBD1 is a possible D gene (5 bases). The V end was cut by 0 bases, the J end by 8 bases, with 12 bases between. The CDR3 loop spans 14 amino acids. CDR1 SGHNT and CDR2 YYREEE come from the germline V gene (reference sequence). CDR3 sequence reads: CASSLGTMFDEQFF. In DNA form, the CDR3 reads TGTGCCAGCAGCTTGGGGACAATGTTCGATGAGCAGTTCTTC.

The chain links TRBV6-1 to TRBJ2-7; D is uncertain. This CDR3 spans 11 amino acids. V gave up 3 bases and J gave up 4 bases, with 4 bases separating them. Germline V CDR1 and CDR2: MNHNS, SASEGT. CDR3 DNA: TGTGCCAGCAGTGATCTGTACGAGCAGTACTTC. This codes for CASSDLYEQYF.

The V and J genes are TRBV9 and TRBJ2-2; D uncertain. Per the germline V gene, CDR1 is SGDLS and CDR2 is YYNGEE. Trimming pared 1 base from V and 1 base from J, leaving 5 bases between. This CDR3 region has 14 residues. The CDR3 coding sequence is TGTGCCAGCAGCGTACACGGGAACACCGGGGAGCTGTTTTTT. Protein sequence: CASSVHGNTGELFF.

This chain joins TRBV6-5 and TRBJ2-1; D may be TRBD2 (5 bases). Trimming cost V 4 bases and J 0 bases, with 10 bases left between them. The CDR3 runs to 15 residues. The germline V gene has CDR1 MNHEY and CDR2 SVGAGI. CDR3 sequence (DNA): TGTGCCAGCAGTTGGAGCGGAGCCTCCTACAATGAGCAGTTCTTC. It translates to CASSWSGASYNEQFF.

This chain connects TRBV25-1 to TRBJ1-2; D ambiguous. The CDR3 has 13 amino acids. Trimming left V 1 base short and J 5 bases short, with 8 bases between. Germline V lookup: CDR1 MGHDK, CDR2 SYGVNS. CDR3 sequence: CASSESRGYGYTF. The CDR3 coding sequence is TGTGCCAGCAGTGAATCCCGGGGATATGGCTACACCTTC.

This clone was detected only a few times. The J gene is TRBJ1-2, the V gene TRBV12-5; the D is unclear. The V gene's germline CDR1 is LGHNT and CDR2 FRNRAP. The CDR3 sequence is 11 residues long. V was cut by 5 bases and J by 4 bases, with 5 bases left in between. The CDR3 is CASGELYGYTF. CDR3 in DNA: TGTGCTAGTGGTGAGCTCTATGGCTACACCTTC.

The chain joins TRBV2 to TRBJ1-1, with TRBD1 as a possible D gene (6 bases). V dropped 4 bases and J dropped 1 base, with 10 bases sitting between them. Germline loops: CDR1 SNHLY, CDR2 FYNNEI. The CDR3 covers 14 residues. CDR3 bases: TGTGCCAGCAGTGGGAGGACAGCGAACACTGAAGCTTTCTTT. It specifies CASSGRTANTEAFF.

The chain carries TRBV19 and TRBJ2-7, with 9 nucleotides matching TRBD1. The CDR3 is made up of 14 amino acids. V was clipped by 6 bases and J by 0 bases; unmatched bases: 3. Germline CDR1 LNHDA, CDR2 SQIVND (reference sequence). The CDR3 nucleotides read TGTGCCAGTAGGGCGACAGGGGGCTCCTACGAGCAGTACTTC. The encoded protein is CASRATGGSYEQYF. Full variable domain (outside the CDR3, taken from reference TRBV19 and TRBJ2-7): DGGITQSPKYLFRKEGQNVTLSCEQNLNHDAMYWYRQDPGQGLRLIYYSQIVNDFQKGDIAEGYSVSREKKESFPLTVTSAQKNPTAFYLCASRATGGSYEQYFGPGTRLTVT.

This rearrangement joins TRBV27 to TRBJ2-7; D is ambiguous. This CDR3 has 13 amino acids. V was pared by 5 bases and J by 9 bases, with 17 bases between. From germline, CDR1 is MNHEY and CDR2 SMNVEV (reference sequence). CDR3 nucleotides: TGTGCCAGCAGTACCCTCGGCGGAACGGTGCAGTACTTC. Amino acid sequence: CASSTLGGTVQYF.

This chain links TRBV19 with TRBJ1-2; no firm D call. Trimming removed 5 bases at V and 6 bases at J, with 7 bases between. CDR3 length equals 11 residues. Germline values: CDR1 LNHDA, CDR2 SQIVND (reference sequence). CDR3 sequence reads: CASSSRDGYTF. The CDR3 DNA is TGTGCCAGTAGTTCCCGGGATGGCTACACCTTC.

The chain is built from TRBV19 and TRBJ1-2, with 10 bases matching TRBD1. V was pared by 5 bases and J by 7 bases, with 13 bases of the junction left unmatched. This CDR3 contains 16 residues. Germline-derived CDR1 and CDR2 are LNHDA and SQIVND (reference sequence). CDR3 amino acids: CASSSGPGQGRRGYTF. The CDR3 DNA is TGTGCCAGTAGTTCGGGACCGGGACAGGGGCGTCGTGGCTACACCTTC.

The chain recombines TRBV19 with TRBJ2-7, with a tentative D call TRBD2 (5 bases). The CDR3 is made up of 16 amino acids. The V gene's germline CDR1 is LNHDA and CDR2 SQIVND (reference sequence). The V and J ends lost 5 bases and 2 bases respectively, with 19 bases between them. The CDR3 region is CASSVPAGLATYEQYF. The CDR3 nucleotides read TGTGCCAGTAGTGTACCAGCAGGACTTGCCACCTACGAGCAGTACTTC.

This clone was found once. The V and J genes are TRBV7-9 and TRBJ2-7; 8 bases are a match to TRBD1. Germline assignment: CDR1 SEHNR and CDR2 FQNEAQ (reference sequence). The CDR3 length is 15 residues. V was pared by 6 bases and J by 0 bases, with 7 bases of the junction left unmatched. The CDR3: CASSDRDRYSYEQYF. In DNA, the CDR3 is TGTGCCAGCAGTGACCGGGACAGGTACTCCTACGAGCAGTACTTC. The whole variable domain, filled in from reference TRBV7-9 and TRBJ2-7, reads DTGVSQNPRHKITKRGQNVTFRCDPISEHNRLYWYRQTLGQGPEFLTYFQNEAQLEKSRLLSDRFSAERPKGSFSTLEIQRTEQGDSAMYLCASSDRDRYSYEQYFGPGTRLTVT.

This clone is a singleton in its sample. The chain links TRBV9 to TRBJ2-4, with 7 bases that match TRBD1. CDR1 is SGDLS and CDR2 is YYNGEE in the germline V gene. V trimming: 3 bases; J trimming: 9 bases; junction bases outside the gene matches: 15. This CDR3 region has 16 residues. The DNA of the CDR3 is TGTGCCAGCAGCGCCGAAGTAGACAGGGCCCGGGGCATTCAGTACTTC. Translation: CASSAEVDRARGIQYF.

The rearrangement links TRBV29-1 to TRBJ2-1, with D unclear. Germline values: CDR1 SQVTM, CDR2 ANQGSEA. V was shortened by 4 bases and J by 6 bases, with 4 bases between the two germline ends. The CDR3 is 10 amino acids. The CDR3 is CSVGGNEQFF. The CDR3 nucleotides are TGCAGCGTTGGAGGCAATGAGCAGTTCTTC.

The chain links TRBV25-1 to TRBJ1-4; tentative D call: TRBD1 (6 bases). Germline assignment: CDR1 MGHDK and CDR2 SYGVNS. V lost 1 base and J 8 bases, leaving 14 bases between the germline ends. This CDR3 region has 15 residues. The CDR3 DNA is TGTGCCAGCAGTGAATCCGGGGGGGGCCTGGAAAAACTGTTTTTT. It is translated as CASSESGGGLEKLFF.

The rearrangement uses TRBV30 and TRBJ2-7; no definite D call. V dropped 2 bases and J dropped 6 bases, with 8 bases sitting between them. From germline, CDR1 is GTSNPN and CDR2 SVGIG (reference sequence). The CDR3 is 11 amino acids. CDR3 protein: CAWSQALEQYF. The CDR3 nucleotides are TGTGCCTGGAGTCAAGCGCTCGAGCAGTACTTC.

The rearrangement uses TRBV6-1 and TRBJ2-5; D gene uncertain. The V gene lost 8 bases and the J gene lost 4 bases, with 8 bases spanning the gap. CDR1 and CDR2 (germline): MNHNS, SASEGT. This CDR3 has 11 amino acids. The DNA of the CDR3 is TGTGCCAGCGGAGTAGGAGAGACCCAGTACTTC. Encoded protein: CASGVGETQYF.